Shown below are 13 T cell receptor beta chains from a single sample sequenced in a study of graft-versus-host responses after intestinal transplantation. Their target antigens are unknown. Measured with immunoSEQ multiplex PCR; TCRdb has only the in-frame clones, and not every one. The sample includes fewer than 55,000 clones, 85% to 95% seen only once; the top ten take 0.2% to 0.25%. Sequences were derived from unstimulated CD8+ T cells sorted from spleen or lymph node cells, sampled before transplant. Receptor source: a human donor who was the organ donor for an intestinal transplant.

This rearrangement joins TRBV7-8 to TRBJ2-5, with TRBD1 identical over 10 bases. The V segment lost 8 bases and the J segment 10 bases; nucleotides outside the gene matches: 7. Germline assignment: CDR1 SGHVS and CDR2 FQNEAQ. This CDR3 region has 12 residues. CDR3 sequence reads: CASLRDRGIQYF. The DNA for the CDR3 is TGTGCCAGCCTCCGGGACAGGGGTATCCAGTACTTC.

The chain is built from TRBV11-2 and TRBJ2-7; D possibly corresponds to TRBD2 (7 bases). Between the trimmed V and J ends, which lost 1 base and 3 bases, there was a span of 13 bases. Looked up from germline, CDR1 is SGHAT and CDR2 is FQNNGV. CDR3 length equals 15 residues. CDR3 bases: TGTGCCAGCAGCTTAGTAGGGGGGGCCAGCTACGAGCAGTACTTC. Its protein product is CASSLVGGASYEQYF.

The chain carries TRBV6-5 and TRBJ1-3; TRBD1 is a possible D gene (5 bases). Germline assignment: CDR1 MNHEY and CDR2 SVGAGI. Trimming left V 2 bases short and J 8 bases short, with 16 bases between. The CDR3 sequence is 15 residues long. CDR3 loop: CASSYLPTQGDTIYF. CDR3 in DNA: TGTGCCAGCAGTTACCTACCGACCCAAGGGGACACCATATATTTT.

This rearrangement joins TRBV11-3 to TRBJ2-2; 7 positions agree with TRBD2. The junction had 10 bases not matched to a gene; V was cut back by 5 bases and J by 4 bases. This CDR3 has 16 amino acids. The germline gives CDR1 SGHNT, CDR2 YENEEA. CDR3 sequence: CASSPHSPGGTGELFF. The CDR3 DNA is TGTGCCAGCAGCCCCCACTCGCCGGGGGGCACCGGGGAGCTGTTTTTT.

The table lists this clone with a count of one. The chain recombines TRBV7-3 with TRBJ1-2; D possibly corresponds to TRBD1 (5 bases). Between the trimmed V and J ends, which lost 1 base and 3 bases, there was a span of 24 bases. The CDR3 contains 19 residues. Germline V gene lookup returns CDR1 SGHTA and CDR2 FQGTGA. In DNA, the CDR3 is TGTGCCAGCAGCTTAATAGATCGGGGGACCTCGGTGGGATACTATGGCTACACCTTC. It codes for CASSLIDRGTSVGYYGYTF.

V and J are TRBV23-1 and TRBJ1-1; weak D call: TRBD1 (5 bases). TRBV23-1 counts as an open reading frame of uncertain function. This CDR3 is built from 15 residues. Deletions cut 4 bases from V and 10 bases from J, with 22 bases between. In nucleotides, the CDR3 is TGCGCCAGCAGTCCCCCAGGTGGGGCTTGGGAGGGAGCTTTCTTT. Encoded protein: CASSPPGGAWEGAFF.

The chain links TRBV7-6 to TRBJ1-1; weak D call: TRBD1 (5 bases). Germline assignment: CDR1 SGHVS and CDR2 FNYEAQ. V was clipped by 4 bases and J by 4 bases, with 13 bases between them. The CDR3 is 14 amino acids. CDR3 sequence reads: CASSSEQGSTEAFF. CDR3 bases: TGTGCCAGCAGCTCAGAGCAGGGTAGCACTGAAGCTTTCTTT. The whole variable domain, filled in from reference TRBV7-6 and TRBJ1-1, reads GAGVSQSPRYKVTKRGQDVALRCDPISGHVSLYWYRQALGQGPEFLTYFNYEAQQDKSGLPNDRFSAERPEGSISTLTIQRTEQRDSAMYRCASSSEQGSTEAFFGQGTRLTVV.

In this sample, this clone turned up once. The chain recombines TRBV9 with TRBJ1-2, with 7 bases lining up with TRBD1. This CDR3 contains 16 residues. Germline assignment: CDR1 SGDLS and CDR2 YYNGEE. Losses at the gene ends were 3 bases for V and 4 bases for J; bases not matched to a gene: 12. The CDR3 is CASSANGRGQRYGYTF. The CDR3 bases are TGTGCCAGCAGCGCAAACGGTCGGGGACAGCGCTATGGCTACACCTTC.

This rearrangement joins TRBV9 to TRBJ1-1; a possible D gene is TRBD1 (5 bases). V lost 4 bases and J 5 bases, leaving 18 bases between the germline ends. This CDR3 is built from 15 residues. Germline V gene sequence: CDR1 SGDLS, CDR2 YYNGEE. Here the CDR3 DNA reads TGTGCCAGCAGCCCCCGGGACCTGGTGGGAACTGAAGCTTTCTTT. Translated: CASSPRDLVGTEAFF.

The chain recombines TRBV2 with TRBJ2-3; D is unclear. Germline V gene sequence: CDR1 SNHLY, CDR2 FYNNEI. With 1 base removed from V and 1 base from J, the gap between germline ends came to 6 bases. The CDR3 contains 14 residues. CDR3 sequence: CASSEGAGTDTQYF. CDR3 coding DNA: TGTGCCAGCAGTGAAGGCGCGGGCACAGATACGCAGTATTTT.

As DNA, the CDR3 is TGTGCCAGCTCACCACCGGGTACGCACACTGAAGCTTTCTTT. Amino acid sequence: CASSPPGTHTEAFF. The V gene is TRBV18, the J gene TRBJ1-1, with no clear D. V was pared by 0 bases and J by 3 bases, with 8 bases between. This CDR3 has 14 residues. From germline, CDR1 is KGHSH and CDR2 LQKENI.

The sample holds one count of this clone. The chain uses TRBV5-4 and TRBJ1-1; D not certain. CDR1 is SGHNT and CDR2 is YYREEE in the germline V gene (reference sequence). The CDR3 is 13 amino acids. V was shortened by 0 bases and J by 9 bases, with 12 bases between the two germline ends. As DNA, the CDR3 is TGTGCCAGCAGCTTGGCCTACAGCCTCAAAGCTTTCTTT. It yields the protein CASSLAYSLKAFF.

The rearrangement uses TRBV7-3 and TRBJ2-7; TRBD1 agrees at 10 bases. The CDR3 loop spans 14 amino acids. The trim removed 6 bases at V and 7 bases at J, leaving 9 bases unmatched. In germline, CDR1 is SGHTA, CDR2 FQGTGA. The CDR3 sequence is CASSSGTGVQEQYF. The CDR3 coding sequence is TGTGCCAGCAGTTCCGGGACAGGGGTGCAAGAGCAGTACTTC.